These T cell receptor beta chains were read from a single sample in a study of vaccination effects on CD4 cells after COVID-19. What these receptors recognize is not known. Clones were read by immunoSEQ multiplex PCR, and TCRdb kept only the in-frame ones, dropping some. In the table there are tens of thousands of clones, over 65% of which are singletons. The input for sequencing was CD4+ T cells from PBMCs cultured with HCoV-NL63 spike peptides, taken before COVID-19 vaccination. These receptors all come from a human donor who received a COVID-19 vaccine. CDR3s include the opening cysteine and the closing phenylalanine or tryptophan. D genes are given only for firm matches. Clone size is stated in some rows and not others, as once, few, many or a class when expanded.

TRBV4-2	TRBD2	.	TRBJ2-7	16	CASSQDRALADYKQYF	TGTGCCAGCAGCCAAGATAGGGCCCTAGCGGACTACAAGCAGTACTTC
TRBV7-9	.	once	TRBJ2-1	16	CASSLSSGISGNEQFF	TGTGCCAGCAGCTTAAGTTCGGGGATCAGCGGCAATGAGCAGTTCTTC
TRBV9	TRBD2	few	TRBJ2-2	15	CASSASGTNTGELFF	TGTGCCAGCAGCGCTAGCGGGACGAACACCGGGGAGCTGTTTTTT
TRBV6-1	.	few	TRBJ2-4	15	CASSEALAAKNIQYF	TGTGCCAGCAGTGAAGCGCTTGCAGCCAAAAACATTCAGTACTTC
TRBV12-5	.	.	TRBJ2-7	11	CASGLNSEQYF	TGTGCTAGTGGTTTGAACAGCGAGCAGTACTTC
TRBV5-4	.	few	TRBJ1-5	13	CASSREGNQPQHF	TGTGCCAGCAGCCGTGAGGGTAATCAGCCCCAGCATTTT
TRBV13	.	.	TRBJ2-7	13	CASRFRDINEQYF	TGTGCCAGCAGGTTCCGGGACATAAACGAGCAGTACTTC
TRBV6-4	.	.	TRBJ1-1	15	CASSDSGTTNTEAFF	TGTGCCAGCAGTGACTCGGGGACAACGAACACTGAAGCTTTCTTT
TRBV15	.	.	TRBJ2-7	15	CATSRETHSPYEQYF	TGTGCCACCAGCAGAGAAACCCACTCCCCGTACGAGCAGTACTTC
TRBV3-1/TRBV3-2	.	.	TRBJ1-3	16	CASSQASRGSGNTIYF	TGTGCCAGCAGCCAAGCGTCCAGGGGATCTGGAAACACCATATATTTT
TRBV5-1	.	.	TRBJ1-2	14	CASSLQQGEYGYTF	TGCGCCAGCAGCTTGCAACAGGGCGAGTATGGCTACACCTTC